This T cell receptor beta chain originates from a study of shared clonotypes between healthy human individuals. Overall study findings and caveats: Memory subsets generally showed smaller estimated richness than naive subsets did.

Per germline, CDR1 MDHEN and CDR2 SYDVKM. CDR3 size: 15 residues. Trimming stripped 6 bases from V and 4 bases from J, with 18 bases between. Authors' analysis steps: ImmunoSEQ only sent back junction sequences with no quality scores, so filtering was done differently. Measured with immunoSEQ multiplex PCR; TCRdb has only the in-frame clones, and not every one. For V, J and clone size, that table is used; D and trimming come from the DNA. The table lists millions of clones, approximately 95% of them singletons. Worth noting for this clone: No antigen is known for it.

Both subsets, CD45RA+ naive and CD45RA-negative memory, were split from the CD4+ cells. The chain joins TRBV28 to TRBJ1-2, with a possible D match to TRBD1 (5 bases). The specimen sequenced was naive CD4+ T cells sorted from blood. The subset here: CD45RA+ positively selected. This clonotype originated in a man aged 18 to 30 in good health. The CDR3 region has the DNA TGTGCCAGCAGCCCCTCAGGGCTGGGGAGCTATGGCTACACCTTC. Its translation is CASSPSGLGSYGYTF.